Listed here are 11 T cell receptor beta chains from one sample, sequenced in a study of T-cell reconstitution after alpha-beta-depleted transplantation in children (dated by TCRdb to about 2016). Receptor amplification or capture employed PCR. TCRdb lists the instrument as Illumina HiSeq 2500. To normalize quantification of the TCRbeta repertoire, the TCR libraries were built with molecular barcoding that relied on unique molecular identifiers. The public reads were quality trimmed at Q25 with fastp and then assembled into clones with MiXCR by TCRdb, keeping productive beta chains. Identical CDR3 protein sequences are pooled into one entry, listed with their most common genes and DNA. The sample data list some 600,000 distinct CDR3 sequences, and roughly 13% of these were observed just once. Of the sample, over 2% is held by the ten largest clones. What this sample's treatment or condition label stands for: allogeneic hematopoietic cell transplantation with graft depleted of TCRalphabeta T cells and CD19 B cells.

Sequencing was performed on PBMCs, mostly from graft donor cells, taken 360 days after TCRalphabeta/CD19-depleted stem cell transplant. Every receptor here comes from a male patient younger than 18 who had a stem cell transplant for acute myeloid leukemia, so the T cells may come from the graft donor.

This clonotype was counted at least ten times. The chain uses TRBV6-5 and TRBJ2-5, with D uncertain. The CDR3 covers 15 residues. Germline V gene lookup returns CDR1 MNHEY and CDR2 SVGAGI. Trimming removed 0 bases from V and 1 base from J, with 9 bases in between. Written as DNA, the CDR3 is TGTGCCAGCAGTTACTCGTTCCCTTTCCAAGAGACCCAGTACTTC. As protein: CASSYSFPFQETQYF.

This clonotype appeared many times. V and J are TRBV7-3 and TRBJ1-2; the D is unclear. Trimming removed 0 bases from V and 7 bases from J, with 15 bases in between. Germline V gene data show CDR1 as SGHTA and CDR2 as FQGTGA. The CDR3 length is 15 residues. The DNA of the CDR3 is TGTGCCAGCAGCTTAACGAGCCCGCCCGGAGGTGGCTACACCTTC. Translated, it gives CASSLTSPPGGGYTF.

This clonotype was seen at least ten times. This chain links TRBV28 with TRBJ2-7; D uncertain. This CDR3 has 12 residues. Germline-derived CDR1 and CDR2 are MDHEN and SYDVKM. V dropped 3 bases and J dropped 4 bases, with 7 bases sitting between them. The CDR3 is CASSFGVYEQYF. CDR3 coding DNA: TGTGCCAGCAGTTTCGGAGTTTACGAGCAGTACTTC.

Notes on this clonotype: A read error is possible here, since a much larger clone lies one base away. The rearrangement uses TRBV28 and TRBJ2-5; weak D call: TRBD1 (6 bases). Germline CDR1 is MDHEN and CDR2 is SYDVKM. This CDR3 comprises 14 residues. The CDR3 DNA reads TGTGCCTGCAGTTTATCAGGGGTCCAAGAGACCCAGTACTTC. Translation gives CACSLSGVQETQYF.

This clonotype was detected many times. This chain joins TRBV18 and TRBJ2-1, with a possible D match to TRBD1 (5 bases). This CDR3 contains 13 residues. The germline V gene encodes CDR1 KGHSH and CDR2 LQKENI. The V end was cut by 3 bases, the J end by 4 bases, with 7 bases between. The CDR3 loop is CASSPQGYNEQFF. In nucleotides, the CDR3 is TGTGCCAGCTCACCCCAGGGATACAATGAGCAGTTCTTC.

This clonotype was seen more than once but under ten times. The genes are TRBV7-8 and TRBJ2-1; D is uncertain. CDR1 and CDR2 from the germline V gene are SGHVS and FQNEAQ. The CDR3 is made up of 18 amino acids. V was clipped by 6 bases and J by 0 bases, with 21 bases between them. The CDR3 loop reads CASRKMPTAGSSYNEQFF. The CDR3 nucleotides read TGTGCCAGCAGGAAGATGCCGACTGCTGGTAGCTCCTACAATGAGCAGTTCTTC.

The chain combines TRBV7-2 with TRBJ1-5; D is unclear. The CDR3 contains 14 residues. CDR1 and CDR2 from the germline V gene are SGHTA and FQGNSA. The ends were cut back, 0 bases at V and 3 bases at J, with 6 bases in the middle. CDR3 sequence (DNA): TGTGCCAGCAGCTTAGCCTGGAACAATCAGCCCCAGCATTTT. Its translation: CASSLAWNNQPQHF.

This clonotype was observed a few times. The chain couples TRBV28 to TRBJ2-3; D assignment may be TRBD1 or TRBD2 (5 bases each). The CDR3 has 16 amino acids. Germline CDR1 is MDHEN and CDR2 is SYDVKM. V lost 5 bases and J lost 4, with 19 bases in between. DNA for the CDR3: TGTGCCAGCAGTCTTCCGGGGACCTTCCCTCCAGATACGCAGTATTTT. Encoded protein: CASSLPGTFPPDTQYF.

This clonotype was found a few times. The V and J genes are TRBV11-2 and TRBJ2-3; the match to TRBD2 covers 10 bases. The V gene's germline CDR1 is SGHAT and CDR2 FQNNGV. CDR3 length equals 16 residues. The V gene end was trimmed by 4 bases and the J gene end by 4 bases; junction bases not matched to a gene: 8. As DNA, the CDR3 is TGTGCCAGCAGCTCTATAGCGGGAGGCCGTCCAGATACGCAGTATTTT. Translation: CASSSIAGGRPDTQYF.

The chain uses TRBV7-9 and TRBJ2-3; D might be TRBD2 (6 bases). The V and J ends lost 5 bases and 5 bases respectively, with 23 bases between them. Germline-derived CDR1 and CDR2 are SEHNR and FQNEAQ (reference sequence). This CDR3 is built from 17 residues. The CDR3 coding sequence is TGTGCCAGCAGCCCCCTGCTGCGACGGGAGCACATAGATACGCAGTATTTT. It translates to CASSPLLRREHIDTQYF.

This clonotype has more than one count but fewer than ten. The rearrangement joins TRBV6-4 to TRBJ2-1; TRBD2 agrees at 7 bases. The CDR3 consists of 17 residues. From germline, CDR1 is MRHNA and CDR2 SNTAGT. With 0 bases clipped from V and 1 base from J, the junction kept 6 bases outside the gene matches. CDR3 residues: CASSDSPWGGSYNEQFF. CDR3 nucleotides: TGTGCCAGCAGTGACTCCCCCTGGGGGGGGTCCTACAATGAGCAGTTCTTC.